One sample yielded the 14 T cell receptor beta chains listed below, sequenced in a study of blood T cell repertoires in COVID-19. TCRdb's table, derived via immunoSEQ multiplex PCR, lists solely in-frame clones and lacks some. The repertoire holds 140,000 to 150,000 clones, with 84% as singletons. Sequenced sample: peripheral blood. Every receptor here comes from a man aged 25-45 years with COVID-19, enrolled during active disease.

The chain recombines TRBV30 with TRBJ1-2; 10 bases match TRBD1. The germline gives CDR1 GTSNPN, CDR2 SVGIG (reference sequence). Germline trimming cut 0 bases from V and 8 bases from J; bases unmatched to any gene: 6. The CDR3 loop spans 14 amino acids. This CDR3 reads CAWSVRGTGAGYTF. The CDR3 DNA reads as TGTGCCTGGAGTGTAAGAGGGACAGGGGCCGGCTACACCTTC.

This clone was seen just once. The chain recombines TRBV19 with TRBJ1-3, with D possibly TRBD1 on 6 matching bases. The CDR3 covers 15 residues. V was pared by 6 bases and J by 0 bases, with 12 bases between. Germline CDR1 and CDR2: LNHDA and SQIVND (reference sequence). The CDR3 loop reads CASRGQLSSGNTIYF. For the CDR3, the DNA is TGTGCCAGTAGAGGACAGTTGAGCTCTGGAAACACCATATATTTT.

The chain combines TRBV18 with TRBJ1-1; possibly TRBD1 for D (6 bases). Germline V gene lookup returns CDR1 KGHSH and CDR2 LQKENI. The CDR3 extends over 17 amino acids. V shed 2 bases and J shed 1 base, with 17 bases lying between them. The CDR3 DNA sequence: TGTGCCAGCTCACCAAGGGTCAGGGGATCCCAGAACACTGAAGCTTTCTTT. Its translation: CASSPRVRGSQNTEAFF.

The chain joins TRBV5-6 to TRBJ1-5, with D tentatively TRBD1 (6 bases). This CDR3 has 16 residues. V lost 2 bases and J 2 bases, leaving 14 bases between the germline ends. The germline V gene has CDR1 SGHDT and CDR2 YYEEEE. CDR3 amino acids: CASSFRQGRGNQPQHF. The CDR3 DNA sequence: TGTGCCAGCAGCTTTAGGCAGGGGAGAGGCAATCAGCCCCAGCATTTT. Full variable domain (outside the CDR3, taken from reference TRBV5-6 and TRBJ1-5): DAGVTQSPTHLIKTRGQQVTLRCSPKSGHDTVSWYQQALGQGPQFIFQYYEEEERQRGNFPDRFSGHQFPNYSSELNVNALLLGDSALYLCASSFRQGRGNQPQHFGDGTRLSIL.

This clone was counted once. The chain has TRBV6-5 and TRBJ1-1; tentative D call: TRBD1 (6 bases). Trimming took 6 bases from V and 0 from J, leaving 11 bases between them. The CDR3 covers 14 residues. Germline CDR1 reads MNHEY; CDR2 reads SVGAGI. The chain's CDR3 is CASRADSMNTEAFF. CDR3 nucleotides: TGTGCCAGCAGGGCGGACAGCATGAACACTGAAGCTTTCTTT.

The V call is TRBV7-2, the J call TRBJ2-5, with D unclear. Trimming took 5 bases from V and 4 from J, leaving 8 bases between them. The CDR3 totals 12 residues. The germline V gene has CDR1 SGHTA and CDR2 FQGNSA. CDR3 sequence: CASSENRETQYF. Here the CDR3 DNA reads TGTGCCAGCAGCGAGAATCGAGAGACCCAGTACTTC. Using reference TRBV7-2 and TRBJ2-5 for the parts outside the CDR3, the full variable domain is GAGVSQSPSNKVTEKGKDVELRCDPISGHTALYWYRQSLGQGLEFLIYFQGNSAPDKSGLPSDRFSAERTGGSVSTLTIQRTQQEDSAVYLCASSENRETQYFGPGTRLLVL.

The V call is TRBV18, the J call TRBJ2-1; perhaps TRBD1 as D (6 bases). Per the germline V gene, CDR1 is KGHSH and CDR2 is LQKENI. The V end lost 3 bases, the J end lost 5 bases, and 14 bases lay between the germline ends. The CDR3 totals 15 residues. CDR3 bases: TGTGCCAGCTCACCTCTCGGGACAACACACAATGAGCAGTTCTTC. Translated: CASSPLGTTHNEQFF.

V and J are TRBV18 and TRBJ2-5, with D possibly being TRBD1 (5 bases). CDR1 is KGHSH and CDR2 is LQKENI in the germline V gene. The CDR3 extends over 13 amino acids. The V end was cut by 1 base, the J end by 2 bases, with 5 bases between. The CDR3 DNA follows: TGTGCCAGCTCACCACAGGGGCAAGAGACCCAGTACTTC. Translating it yields CASSPQGQETQYF.

The chain recombines TRBV30 with TRBJ2-7; tentative D call: TRBD1 (6 bases). Looked up from germline, CDR1 is GTSNPN and CDR2 is SVGIG (reference sequence). CDR3 length: 12 amino acids. Trimming took 2 bases from V and 5 from J, leaving 10 bases between them. Written as DNA, the CDR3 is TGTGCCTGGAGTACAGGGTCGGACGAGCAGTACTTC. It encodes CAWSTGSDEQYF.

In its sample, this clone was seen a few times. Here the CDR3 reads CATSDPGLAGGYEQFF. CDR3 in DNA: TGTGCCACCAGTGATCCCGGACTAGCGGGAGGATATGAGCAGTTCTTC. V usage is TRBV24-1 and J usage is TRBJ2-1, with TRBD2 matching over 14 bases. Germline CDR1 is KGHDR and CDR2 is SFDVKD. The V gene end was trimmed by 3 bases and the J gene end by 8 bases; junction bases not matched to a gene: 5. This CDR3 comprises 16 residues.

Here the CDR3 reads CASSLVAGVGDTEAFF. DNA for the CDR3: TGTGCCAGCAGCTTGGTGGCAGGAGTCGGGGACACTGAAGCTTTCTTT. The rearrangement uses TRBV5-5 and TRBJ1-1, with unresolved D. CDR3 length: 16 amino acids. The V gene's germline CDR1 is SGHKS and CDR2 YYEKEE (reference sequence). The V end was cut by 0 bases, the J end by 3 bases, with 15 bases between.

The chain combines TRBV19 with TRBJ2-7; maybe TRBD1 (7 bases). Germline CDR1 and CDR2: LNHDA and SQIVND (reference sequence). The V gene lost 9 bases and the J gene lost 1 base, with 22 bases spanning the gap. The CDR3 is 16 residues long. The DNA of the CDR3 is TGTGCCAGCCTTCCTAAATGGGGGGACAGTTCCTACGAGCAGTACTTC. This translates into CASLPKWGDSSYEQYF.

V usage is TRBV19 and J usage is TRBJ2-1; 10 bases are a match to TRBD2. The CDR3 covers 15 residues. Trimming took 5 bases from V and 6 from J; bases not matched to a gene: 7. The germline V gene encodes CDR1 LNHDA and CDR2 SQIVND (reference sequence). The CDR3 nucleotides read TGTGCCAGTAGTCCGCTAGCGGGAGTGGGCAATGAGCAGTTCTTC. Amino acid sequence: CASSPLAGVGNEQFF.

This clone has only one observation. The rearrangement joins TRBV28 to TRBJ1-1; D remains unclear. CDR1 and CDR2 from the germline V gene are MDHEN and SYDVKM. The germline V and J ends were trimmed by 3 bases and 4 bases, with 6 bases remaining between them. The length of the CDR3 is 12 residues. The CDR3 DNA reads TGTGCCAGCAGTTTTAGTGGCACTGAAGCTTTCTTT. Its protein product is CASSFSGTEAFF.